One and the same sample provided the 21 T cell receptor beta chains below, sequenced in a study of blood T cell repertoires in COVID-19. Clones were sequenced by immunoSEQ multiplex PCR, and TCRdb holds only the in-frame ones, with some missing. Of around 130,000 clones listed, roughly 81% are singletons. Sequenced: peripheral blood. The receptors were gathered from a human donor in a cohort sampled during active COVID-19.

The V gene is TRBV10-2, the J gene TRBJ2-7, with D tentatively TRBD2 (5 bases). Germline V lookup: CDR1 WSHSY, CDR2 SAAADI. The V end lost 2 bases, the J end lost 9 bases, and 11 bases lay between the germline ends. The CDR3 contains 12 residues. The CDR3 sequence: CASSEAGELQYF. In DNA, the CDR3 is TGCGCCAGCAGTGAGGCCGGGGAACTGCAGTACTTC.

The chain carries TRBV19 and TRBJ2-1, with D possibly TRBD1 on 5 matching bases. The length of the CDR3 is 15 residues. Germline CDR1 reads LNHDA; CDR2 reads SQIVND (reference sequence). With 7 bases removed from V and 5 bases from J, the gap between germline ends came to 18 bases. In nucleotides, the CDR3 is TGTGCCAGTACCTCGTTGAAGGGGCCCCACAATGAGCAGTTCTTC. Its translation is CASTSLKGPHNEQFF.

The rearrangement joins TRBV3-1 (or the pseudogene TRBV3-2) to TRBJ2-1; 8 bases map to TRBD2. Germline trimming cut 1 base from V and 0 bases from J; bases unmatched to any gene: 2. CDR1 LGHDT and CDR2 YNNKEL come from the germline V gene (reference sequence). There are 16 residues in the CDR3. The CDR3 DNA reads as TGTGCCAGCAGCCAAGCGGGGGGGAGCTCCTACAATGAGCAGTTCTTC. It encodes CASSQAGGSSYNEQFF.

This clone came up a few times. The chain links TRBV4-1 to TRBJ1-2; D uncertain. This CDR3 spans 15 amino acids. Per the germline V gene, CDR1 is MGHRA and CDR2 is YSYEKL. Deletions cut 0 bases from V and 0 bases from J, with 8 bases between. DNA of the CDR3: TGCGCCAGCAGCCAAGACCAAGCTGCTAACTATGGCTACACCTTC. Its protein product is CASSQDQAANYGYTF.

The rearrangement uses TRBV5-5 and TRBJ2-2; perhaps TRBD2 as D (6 bases). V shed 0 bases and J shed 6 bases, with 9 bases lying between them. CDR1 and CDR2 from the germline V gene are SGHKS and YYEKEE (reference sequence). The CDR3 covers 14 residues. CDR3 DNA: TGTGCCAGCAGCTTGGCCGGGGGTGCCGGGGAGCTGTTTTTT. Encoded protein: CASSLAGGAGELFF.

This rearrangement joins TRBV9 to TRBJ2-7, with D possibly being TRBD1 (5 bases). Trimming took 4 bases from V and 4 from J, leaving 18 bases between them. CDR3 size: 15 residues. Germline CDR1 and CDR2: SGDLS and YYNGEE. This CDR3 is CASSPRQSRDYEQYF. CDR3 bases: TGTGCCAGCAGCCCGAGGCAGAGCAGGGATTACGAGCAGTACTTC.

The V gene is TRBV5-5, the J gene TRBJ2-7, with D perhaps TRBD1 (6 bases). CDR1 and CDR2 from the germline V gene are SGHKS and YYEKEE (reference sequence). This CDR3 is 11 amino acids long. V lost 8 bases and J 6 bases, leaving 12 bases between the germline ends. This CDR3 is CASQTGPEQYF. CDR3 nucleotide sequence: TGTGCCAGTCAAACAGGGCCCGAGCAGTACTTC. The full variable domain, in which reference TRBV5-5 and TRBJ2-7 provide the parts outside the CDR3, is DAGVTQSPTHLIKTRGQQVTLRCSPISGHKSVSWYQQVLGQGPQFIFQYYEKEERGRGNFPDRFSARQFPNYSSELNVNALLLGDSALYLCASQTGPEQYFGPGTRLTVT.

The rearrangement links TRBV2 to TRBJ1-5; TRBD1 is a possible D gene (5 bases). This CDR3 region has 14 residues. The germline V gene encodes CDR1 SNHLY and CDR2 FYNNEI. Trimming left V 3 bases short and J 7 bases short, with 13 bases between. The CDR3 reads CASSDSGRGQPQHF. The CDR3 nucleotides are TGTGCCAGCAGTGATTCTGGGAGGGGCCAGCCCCAGCATTTT.

A few counts support this clone. The V gene is TRBV6-5, the J gene TRBJ1-2; 7 bases agree with TRBD1. CDR1 MNHEY and CDR2 SVGAGI come from the germline V gene. The CDR3 has 12 amino acids. J gave up 8 bases and V 5 bases, and 5 bases lay outside the gene matches. CDR3 coding DNA: TGTGCCAGCAGTATAGCAGGGGGAGGCTACACCTTC. This encodes CASSIAGGGYTF.

The V gene is TRBV15, the J gene TRBJ2-3; maybe TRBD2 (5 bases). V was trimmed by 0 bases and J by 9 bases, leaving 10 bases between them. CDR1 and CDR2 (germline): LNHNV, YYDKDF (reference sequence). The CDR3 sequence is 13 residues long. In DNA form, the CDR3 reads TGTGCCACCAGCAGAGATCATGAGGGAACGCAGTATTTT. Translated, it gives CATSRDHEGTQYF.

The chain has TRBV15 and TRBJ2-1; TRBD2 might be the D (7 bases). The V end was cut by 0 bases, the J end by 0 bases, with 12 bases between. Germline CDR1 LNHNV, CDR2 YYDKDF (reference sequence). This CDR3 spans 17 amino acids. The CDR3 loop reads CATSRDLGGASYNEQFF. For the CDR3, the DNA is TGTGCCACCAGCAGAGATCTTGGGGGGGCCTCCTACAATGAGCAGTTCTTC.

The chain has TRBV30 and TRBJ2-3; 9 bases fit TRBD1. The CDR3 spans 15 residues. CDR1 GTSNPN and CDR2 SVGIG come from the germline V gene (reference sequence). V lost 0 bases and J lost 3; bases outside the gene matches: 4. CDR3 sequence reads: CAWSVMGQGTDTQYF. In DNA form, the CDR3 reads TGTGCCTGGAGTGTAATGGGACAGGGAACAGATACGCAGTATTTT. The whole variable domain, remainder taken from reference TRBV30 and TRBJ2-3, is SQTIHQWPATLVQPVGSPLSLECTVEGTSNPNLYWYRQAAGRGLQLLFYSVGIGQISSEVPQNLSASRPQDRQFILSSKKLLLSDSGFYLCAWSVMGQGTDTQYFGPGTRLTVL.

CDR3 nucleotides: TGCAGCGTTGAAGATTTCCCGGGACTAGCGGGGGGTAAAGATACGCAGTATTTT. It is translated as CSVEDFPGLAGGKDTQYF. The chain joins TRBV29-1 to TRBJ2-3; TRBD2 agrees at 15 bases. With 0 bases clipped from V and 5 bases from J, the junction kept 9 bases outside the gene matches. Germline V gene data show CDR1 as SQVTM and CDR2 as ANQGSEA. The CDR3 sequence is 18 residues long.

The V and J genes are TRBV7-9 and TRBJ2-1; D may be TRBD1 (5 bases). This CDR3 has 14 amino acids. Trimming cost V 1 base and J 2 bases, with 6 bases left between them. Per the germline V gene, CDR1 is SEHNR and CDR2 is FQNEAQ (reference sequence). CDR3 DNA: TGTGCCAGCAGCTTAGAGACAGCCTACAATGAGCAGTTCTTC. It translates to CASSLETAYNEQFF.

V and J are TRBV7-3 and TRBJ2-1, with 8 bases aligning to TRBD2. CDR1 SGHTA and CDR2 FQGTGA come from the germline V gene. CDR3 length: 14 amino acids. With 5 bases clipped from V and 5 bases from J, the junction kept 5 bases outside the gene matches. CDR3 in amino acids: CASSKRAGDNEQFF. CDR3 bases: TGTGCCAGCAGCAAGAGAGCGGGGGACAATGAGCAGTTCTTC.

This chain uses TRBV27 with TRBJ1-5; tentatively, D is TRBD1 (5 bases). Trimming took off 6 bases at V and 7 bases at J, with 13 bases between the two ends. The CDR3 runs to 13 residues. Per the germline V gene, CDR1 is MNHEY and CDR2 is SMNVEV (reference sequence). The CDR3 nucleotides read TGTGCCAGCAGCCCGGGGGTGACACAGCCCCAGCATTTT. Translated: CASSPGVTQPQHF.

V and J are TRBV11-3 and TRBJ2-7; 9 nucleotides line up with TRBD1. The trim removed 4 bases at V and 7 bases at J, leaving 5 bases unmatched. CDR3 length equals 13 residues. In germline, CDR1 is SGHNT, CDR2 YENEEA. CDR3 residues: CASSSGTGKEQYF. CDR3 DNA sequence: TGTGCCAGCAGCTCCGGGACAGGGAAAGAGCAGTACTTC.

The chain is built from TRBV5-4 and TRBJ1-3; 7 bases agree with TRBD1. Germline trimming cut 4 bases from V and 3 bases from J; bases unmatched to any gene: 7. The CDR3 loop spans 15 amino acids. Per germline, CDR1 SGHNT and CDR2 YYREEE (reference sequence). CDR3 nucleotide sequence: TGTGCCAGCAGCCACGAGCAGGGGGATGGAAACACCATATATTTT. It yields the protein CASSHEQGDGNTIYF. The whole variable domain, remainder taken from reference TRBV5-4 and TRBJ1-3, is ETGVTQSPTHLIKTRGQQVTLRCSSQSGHNTVSWYQQALGQGPQFIFQYYREEENGRGNFPPRFSGLQFPNYSSELNVNALELDDSALYLCASSHEQGDGNTIYFGEGSWLTVV.

This chain connects TRBV11-2 to TRBJ2-3; the D is unclear. V was cut by 5 bases and J by 0 bases, with 6 bases left in between. The CDR3 consists of 13 residues. Germline loops: CDR1 SGHAT, CDR2 FQNNGV. The CDR3 reads CASSVLSTDTQYF. The DNA of the CDR3 is TGTGCCAGCAGCGTCCTAAGCACAGATACGCAGTATTTT.

The V gene is TRBV6-2 or TRBV6-3, the J gene TRBJ2-7, with TRBD2 identical over 8 bases. Trimming at V came to 2 bases and at J to 4 bases, leaving 10 bases not matched to a gene. The germline gives CDR1 MNHEY, CDR2 SVGEGT. The CDR3 consists of 16 residues. The CDR3 DNA reads TGTGCCAGCAGTTACGCCGGGGGGGGTGCGGGGTACGAGCAGTACTTC. Translating gives CASSYAGGGAGYEQYF.

V is TRBV6-1 and J is TRBJ1-6, with TRBD1 matching 10 bases. The germline V gene encodes CDR1 MNHNS and CDR2 SASEGT. This CDR3 has 18 residues. The trim removed 1 base at V and 5 bases at J, leaving 8 bases unmatched. The CDR3 spells CASSEEMGTGVDNSPLHF. Written as DNA, the CDR3 is TGTGCCAGCAGTGAAGAAATGGGGACAGGGGTGGATAATTCACCCCTCCACTTT.